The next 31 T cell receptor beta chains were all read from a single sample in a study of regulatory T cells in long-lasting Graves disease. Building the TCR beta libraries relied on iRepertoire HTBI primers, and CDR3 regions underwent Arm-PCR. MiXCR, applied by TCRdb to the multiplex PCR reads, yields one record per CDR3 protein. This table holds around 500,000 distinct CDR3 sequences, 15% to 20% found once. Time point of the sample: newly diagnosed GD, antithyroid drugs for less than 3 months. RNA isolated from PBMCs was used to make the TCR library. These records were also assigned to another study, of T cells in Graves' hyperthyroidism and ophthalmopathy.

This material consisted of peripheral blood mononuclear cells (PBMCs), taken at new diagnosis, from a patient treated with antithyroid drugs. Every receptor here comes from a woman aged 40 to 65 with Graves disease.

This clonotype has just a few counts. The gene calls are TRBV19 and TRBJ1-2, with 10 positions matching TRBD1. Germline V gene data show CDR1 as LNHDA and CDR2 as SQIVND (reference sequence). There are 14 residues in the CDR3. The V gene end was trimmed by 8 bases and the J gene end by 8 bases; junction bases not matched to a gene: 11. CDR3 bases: TGTGCCAGTCACCGGTGGGACAGGGGAAACGGCTACACCTTC. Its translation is CASHRWDRGNGYTF.

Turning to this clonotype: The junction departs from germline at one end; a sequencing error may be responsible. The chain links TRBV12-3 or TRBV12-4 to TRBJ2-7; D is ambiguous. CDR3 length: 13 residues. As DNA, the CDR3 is TGTGCCAGCAGTCCTTCGAAGGTCTACGAGCAGCACTTC. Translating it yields CASSPSKVYEQHF.

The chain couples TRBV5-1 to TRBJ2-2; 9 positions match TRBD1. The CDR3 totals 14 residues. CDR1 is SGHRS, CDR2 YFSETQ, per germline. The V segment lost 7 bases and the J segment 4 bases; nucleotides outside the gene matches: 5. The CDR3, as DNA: TGCGCCAGCCAGGGACAGGGAAGCACCGGGGAGCTGTTTTTT. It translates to CASQGQGSTGELFF.

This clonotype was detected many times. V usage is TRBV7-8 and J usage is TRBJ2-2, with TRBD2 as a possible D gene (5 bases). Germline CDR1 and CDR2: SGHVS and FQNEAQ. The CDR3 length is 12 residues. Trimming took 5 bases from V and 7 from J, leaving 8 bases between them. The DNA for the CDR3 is TGTGCCAGCAGCAAGGACTTCGGGGAGCTGTTTTTT. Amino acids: CASSKDFGELFF.

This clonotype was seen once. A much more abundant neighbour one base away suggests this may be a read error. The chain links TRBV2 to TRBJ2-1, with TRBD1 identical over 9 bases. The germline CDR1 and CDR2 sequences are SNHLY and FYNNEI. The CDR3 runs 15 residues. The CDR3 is CASSRGQGPWNERFF. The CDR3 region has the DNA TGTGCCAGCAGCCGCGGACAGGGGCCTTGGAATGAGCGGTTCTTC.

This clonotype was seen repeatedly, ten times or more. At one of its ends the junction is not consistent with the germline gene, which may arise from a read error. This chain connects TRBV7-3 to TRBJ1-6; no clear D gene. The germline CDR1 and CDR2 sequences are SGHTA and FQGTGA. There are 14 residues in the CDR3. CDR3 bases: TGCGCCAGCAGCTTGTTAGGCGGGAATTCACCCCTCCACTTT. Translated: CASSLLGGNSPLHF.

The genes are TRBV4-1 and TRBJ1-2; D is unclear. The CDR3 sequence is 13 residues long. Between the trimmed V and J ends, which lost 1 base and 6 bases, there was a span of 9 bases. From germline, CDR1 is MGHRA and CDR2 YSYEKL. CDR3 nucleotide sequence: TGCGCCAGCAGCCAAGTGTATTCGGATGGCTACACCTTC. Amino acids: CASSQVYSDGYTF.

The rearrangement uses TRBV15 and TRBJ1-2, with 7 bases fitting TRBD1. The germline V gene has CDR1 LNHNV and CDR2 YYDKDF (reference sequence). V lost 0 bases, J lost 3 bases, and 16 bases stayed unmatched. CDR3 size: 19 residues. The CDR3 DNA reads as TGTGCCACCAGCAGAGAAGTGGCTCTCGGGGGGGACAGCTACTATGGCTACACCTTC. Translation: CATSREVALGGDSYYGYTF.

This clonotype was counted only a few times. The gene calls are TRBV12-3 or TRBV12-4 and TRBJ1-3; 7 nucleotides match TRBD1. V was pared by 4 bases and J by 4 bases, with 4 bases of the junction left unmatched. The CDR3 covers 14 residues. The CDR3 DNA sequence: TGTGCCAGCAGTTCTGACAGGGACGGAAACACCATATATTTT. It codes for CASSSDRDGNTIYF.

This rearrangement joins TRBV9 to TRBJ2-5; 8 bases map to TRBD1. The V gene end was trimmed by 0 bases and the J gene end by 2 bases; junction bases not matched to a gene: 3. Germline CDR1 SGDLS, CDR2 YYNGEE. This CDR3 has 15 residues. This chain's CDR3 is CASSVGGQGQETQYF. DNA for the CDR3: TGTGCCAGCAGCGTAGGAGGACAGGGACAAGAGACCCAGTACTTC.

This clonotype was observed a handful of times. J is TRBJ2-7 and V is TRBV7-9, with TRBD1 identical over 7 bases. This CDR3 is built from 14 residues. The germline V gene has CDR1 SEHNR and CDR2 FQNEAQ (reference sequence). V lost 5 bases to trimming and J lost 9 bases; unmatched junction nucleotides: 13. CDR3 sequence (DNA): TGTGCCAGCAGCCCCCAACAGGGGCAAGACAGGCAGTACTTC. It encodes CASSPQQGQDRQYF.

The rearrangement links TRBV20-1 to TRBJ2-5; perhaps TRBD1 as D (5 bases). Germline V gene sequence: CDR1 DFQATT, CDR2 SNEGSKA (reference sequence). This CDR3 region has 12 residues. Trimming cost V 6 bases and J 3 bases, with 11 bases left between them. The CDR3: CSAKTDKETQYF. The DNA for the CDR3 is TGCAGTGCAAAGACAGACAAAGAGACCCAGTACTTC.

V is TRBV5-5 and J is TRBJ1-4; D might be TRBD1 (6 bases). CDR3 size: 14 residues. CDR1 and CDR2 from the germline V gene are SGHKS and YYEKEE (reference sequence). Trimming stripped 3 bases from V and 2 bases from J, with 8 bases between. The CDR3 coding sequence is TGTGCCAGCAGCTACAGGGTGACTAATGAAAAACTGTTTTTT. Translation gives CASSYRVTNEKLFF. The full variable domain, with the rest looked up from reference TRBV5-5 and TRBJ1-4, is DAGVTQSPTHLIKTRGQQVTLRCSPISGHKSVSWYQQVLGQGPQFIFQYYEKEERGRGNFPDRFSARQFPNYSSELNVNALLLGDSALYLCASSYRVTNEKLFFGSGTQLSVL.

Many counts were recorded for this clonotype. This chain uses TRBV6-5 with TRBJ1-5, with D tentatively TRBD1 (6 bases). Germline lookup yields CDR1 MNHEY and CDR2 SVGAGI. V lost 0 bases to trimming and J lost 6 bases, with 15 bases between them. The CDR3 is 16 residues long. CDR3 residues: CASSYSDRLLTQPQHF. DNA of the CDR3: TGTGCCAGCAGTTACTCCGACAGGTTATTGACTCAGCCCCAGCATTTT.

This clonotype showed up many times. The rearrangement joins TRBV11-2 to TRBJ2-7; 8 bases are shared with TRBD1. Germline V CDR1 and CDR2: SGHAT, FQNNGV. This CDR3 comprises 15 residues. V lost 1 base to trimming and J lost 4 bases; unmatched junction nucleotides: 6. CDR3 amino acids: CASSLVGQGLYEQYF. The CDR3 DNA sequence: TGTGCCAGCAGCTTAGTTGGACAGGGATTGTACGAGCAGTACTTC.

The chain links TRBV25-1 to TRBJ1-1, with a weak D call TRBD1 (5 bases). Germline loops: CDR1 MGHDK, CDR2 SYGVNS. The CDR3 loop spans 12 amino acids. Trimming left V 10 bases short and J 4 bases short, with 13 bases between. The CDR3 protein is CATGTVSTEAFF. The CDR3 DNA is TGTGCCACGGGGACCGTTTCCACTGAAGCTTTCTTT.

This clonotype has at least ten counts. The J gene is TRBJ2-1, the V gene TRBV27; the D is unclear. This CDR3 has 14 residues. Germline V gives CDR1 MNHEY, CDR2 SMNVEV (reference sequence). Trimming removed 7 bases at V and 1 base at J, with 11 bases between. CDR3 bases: TGTGCCAGCATGGGCCAGAAGTCCTACAATGAGCAGTTCTTC. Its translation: CASMGQKSYNEQFF.

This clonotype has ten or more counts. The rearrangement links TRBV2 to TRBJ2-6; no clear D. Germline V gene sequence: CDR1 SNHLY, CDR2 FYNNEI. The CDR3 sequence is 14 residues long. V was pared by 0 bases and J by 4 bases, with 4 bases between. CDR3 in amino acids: CASSEAGGANVLTF. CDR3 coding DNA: TGTGCCAGCAGTGAAGCAGGAGGGGCCAACGTCCTGACTTTC.

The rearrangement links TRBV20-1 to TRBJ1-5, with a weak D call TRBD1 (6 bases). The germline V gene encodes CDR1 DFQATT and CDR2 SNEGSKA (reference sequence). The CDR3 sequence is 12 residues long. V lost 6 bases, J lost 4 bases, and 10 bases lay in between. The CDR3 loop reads CSAGQSNQPQHF. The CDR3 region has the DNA TGCAGTGCCGGACAGTCAAATCAGCCCCAGCATTTT.

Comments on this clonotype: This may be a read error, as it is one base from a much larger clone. The CDR3 nucleotides read TGTGCCAGCAGCCAAAAAAGACAGGATTCACCCCTCCACTTT. Translation: CASSQKRQDSPLHF. The gene calls are TRBV3-1 and TRBJ1-6, with a weak D call TRBD1 (6 bases). This CDR3 region has 14 residues. CDR1 is LGHDT, CDR2 YNNKEL, per germline (reference sequence). Trimming removed 2 bases from V and 8 bases from J, with 10 bases in between.

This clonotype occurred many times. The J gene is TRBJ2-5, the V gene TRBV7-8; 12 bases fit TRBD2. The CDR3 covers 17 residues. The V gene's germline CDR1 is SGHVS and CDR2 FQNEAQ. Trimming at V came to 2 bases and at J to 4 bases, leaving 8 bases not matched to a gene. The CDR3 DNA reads TGTGCCAGCAGCTTAACACGACTAGCGGGGGCTCGAGAGACCCAGTACTTC. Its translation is CASSLTRLAGARETQYF. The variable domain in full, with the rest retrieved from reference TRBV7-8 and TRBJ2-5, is GAGVSQSPRYKVAKRGQDVALRCDPISGHVSLFWYQQALGQGPEFLTYFQNEAQLDKSGLPSDRFFAERPEGSVSTLKIQRTQQEDSAVYLCASSLTRLAGARETQYFGPGTRLLVL.

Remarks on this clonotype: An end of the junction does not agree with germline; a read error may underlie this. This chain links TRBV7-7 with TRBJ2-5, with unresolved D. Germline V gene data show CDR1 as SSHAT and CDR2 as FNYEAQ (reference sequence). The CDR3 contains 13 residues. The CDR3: CASSPLGDGTQYF. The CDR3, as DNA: TGTGCTAGCAGCCCCCTGGGTGATGGGACCCAGTACTTC.

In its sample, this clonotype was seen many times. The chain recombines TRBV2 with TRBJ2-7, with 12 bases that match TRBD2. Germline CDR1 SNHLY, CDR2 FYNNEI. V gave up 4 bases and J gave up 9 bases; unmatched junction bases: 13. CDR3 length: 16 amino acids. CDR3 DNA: TGTGCCAGCAGTGGAGTCCTAGCGGGGGGGAGCTTGGCGCAGTACTTC. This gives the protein CASSGVLAGGSLAQYF.

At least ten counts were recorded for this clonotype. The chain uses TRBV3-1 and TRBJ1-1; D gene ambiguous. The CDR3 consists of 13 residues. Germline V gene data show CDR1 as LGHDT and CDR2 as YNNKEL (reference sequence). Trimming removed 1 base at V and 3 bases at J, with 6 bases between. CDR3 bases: TGTGCCAGCAGCCAAGTTTCCCACACTGAAGCTTTCTTT. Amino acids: CASSQVSHTEAFF.

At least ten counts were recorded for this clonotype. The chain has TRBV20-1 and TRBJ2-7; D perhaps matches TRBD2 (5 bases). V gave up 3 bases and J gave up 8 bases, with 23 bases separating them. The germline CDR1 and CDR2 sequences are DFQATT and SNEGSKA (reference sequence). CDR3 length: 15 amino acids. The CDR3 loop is CSARNDRDYAIKQYF. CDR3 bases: TGCAGTGCTAGGAATGACCGAGACTACGCTATTAAGCAGTACTTC.

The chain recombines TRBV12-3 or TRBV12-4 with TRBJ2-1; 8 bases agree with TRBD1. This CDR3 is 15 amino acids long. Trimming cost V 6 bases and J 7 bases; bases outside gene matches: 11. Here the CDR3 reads CASSPDRGPWNEQFF. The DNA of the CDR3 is TGTGCCAGCAGCCCCGACAGGGGCCCCTGGAATGAGCAGTTCTTC.

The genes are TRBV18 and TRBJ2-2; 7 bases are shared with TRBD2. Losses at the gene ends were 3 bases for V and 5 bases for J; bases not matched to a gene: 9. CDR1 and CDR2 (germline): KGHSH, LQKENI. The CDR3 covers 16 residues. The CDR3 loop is CASSPPGLPRTGELFF. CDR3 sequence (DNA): TGTGCCAGCTCACCGCCGGGACTACCCCGAACCGGGGAGCTGTTTTTT. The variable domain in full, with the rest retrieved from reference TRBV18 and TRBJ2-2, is NAGVMQNPRHLVRRRGQEARLRCSPMKGHSHVYWYRQLPEEGLKFMVYLQKENIIDESGMPKERFSAEFPKEGPSILRIQQVVRGDSAAYFCASSPPGLPRTGELFFGEGSRLTVL.

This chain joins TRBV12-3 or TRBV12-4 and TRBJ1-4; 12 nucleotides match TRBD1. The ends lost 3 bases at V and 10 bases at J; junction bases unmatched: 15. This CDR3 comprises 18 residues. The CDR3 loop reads CASSFTGTGGVPGVKLFF. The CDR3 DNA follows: TGTGCCAGCAGTTTCACGGGGACAGGGGGCGTCCCAGGGGTAAAACTGTTTTTT.

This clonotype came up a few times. In nucleotides, the CDR3 is TGTGCCAGTAGTATATATGCTGGAAGTGCCTCTGGAAACACCATATATTTT. It yields the protein CASSIYAGSASGNTIYF. V is TRBV19 and J is TRBJ1-3; D is ambiguous. This CDR3 region has 17 residues. Germline loops: CDR1 LNHDA, CDR2 SQIVND (reference sequence). Trimming left V 2 bases short and J 0 bases short, with 14 bases between.

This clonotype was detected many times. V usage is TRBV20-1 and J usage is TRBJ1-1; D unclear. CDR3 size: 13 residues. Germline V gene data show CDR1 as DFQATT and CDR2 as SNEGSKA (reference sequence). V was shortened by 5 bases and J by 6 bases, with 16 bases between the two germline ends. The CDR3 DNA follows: TGCAGTGCTCAGTGGGATTTGGGTGCTGAAGCTTTCTTT. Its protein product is CSAQWDLGAEAFF.

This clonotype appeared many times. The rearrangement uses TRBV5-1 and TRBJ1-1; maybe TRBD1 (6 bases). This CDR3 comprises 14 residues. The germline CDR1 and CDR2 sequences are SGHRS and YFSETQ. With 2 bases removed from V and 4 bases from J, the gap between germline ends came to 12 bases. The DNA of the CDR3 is TGCGCCAGCAGCTTCAAACAGGGTTCCACTGAAGCTTTCTTT. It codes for CASSFKQGSTEAFF.